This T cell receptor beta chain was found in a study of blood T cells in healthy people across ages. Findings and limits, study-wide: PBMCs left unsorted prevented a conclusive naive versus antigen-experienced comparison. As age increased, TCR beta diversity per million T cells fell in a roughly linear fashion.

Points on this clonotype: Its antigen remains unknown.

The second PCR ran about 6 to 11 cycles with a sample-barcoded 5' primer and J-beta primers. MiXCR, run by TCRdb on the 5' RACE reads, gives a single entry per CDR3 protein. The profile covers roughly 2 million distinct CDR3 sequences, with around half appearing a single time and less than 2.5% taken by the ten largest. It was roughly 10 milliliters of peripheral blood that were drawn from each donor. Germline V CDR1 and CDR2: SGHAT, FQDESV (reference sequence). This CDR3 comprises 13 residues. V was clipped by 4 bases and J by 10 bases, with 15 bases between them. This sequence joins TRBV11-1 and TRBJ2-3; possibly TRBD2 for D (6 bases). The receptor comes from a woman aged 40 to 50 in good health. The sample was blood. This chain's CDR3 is CASSSPAGRPQYF. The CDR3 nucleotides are TGTGCCAGCAGCTCTCCGGCGGGGAGGCCGCAGTATTTT.